This T cell receptor beta chain is from a study of CD8+CD57+ T cells in acquired aplastic anemia. Study-level information: Healthy donors had, on average, approximately 9.9 million reads for their CD4+ cells. Study-wide points: Simpson's diversity of CD8+ cells was not significantly different in patients compared with controls. Shared by patients and controls, 25 to 30 CD8+ CDR3s were abundant in patients.

About this clonotype itself: The antigen is unknown. Possible read error: a much larger clone is one base away.

According to the study, genomic DNA was the template for TCR beta VDJ and CDR3 profiling. TCRdb reanalysed the reads using MiXCR and keeps one entry per CDR3 protein. The repertoire includes about 110,000 distinct CDR3 sequences, 40% to 60% of them detected once, and 25% to 35% sits in the top ten. The CDR3 runs 14 residues. The V and J ends lost 5 bases and 4 bases respectively, with 15 bases between them. CDR1 and CDR2 from the germline V gene are MGHDK and SYGVNS. This chain links TRBV25-1 with TRBJ2-7; the D is unclear. Input material: sorted CD4+, CD8+, or CD8+CD57+ T cells (not recorded which) from PBMCs. The sequence was collected from a human donor in good health, serving as a control. CDR3 protein: CASSTDLDGYEQYF. CDR3 sequence (DNA): TGTGCCAGCAGTACCGATCTCGACGGTTACGAGCAGTACTTC.